These 10 T cell receptor beta chains share one sample of origin, sequenced in a study of PD-1 blockade in mismatch repair-deficient tumors. Only in-frame clones appear in the TCRdb table, and some are missing; sequencing was by immunoSEQ multiplex PCR. The top ten hold around 3.4% of the sample, which has around 50,000 clones, 78% seen once. The sample in question was peripheral blood, obtained 4 weeks after starting pembrolizumab. The receptors derive from an adult with mismatch repair-deficient cancer.

Within the sample, this clone is large. The chain is built from TRBV5-4 and TRBJ1-1, with D possibly matching TRBD1 (5 bases). Germline V CDR1 and CDR2: SGHNT, YYREEE (reference sequence). The CDR3 is made up of 13 amino acids. V was cut by 2 bases and J by 3 bases, with 8 bases left in between. CDR3: CASSLGAYTEAFF. The CDR3 nucleotides are TGTGCCAGCAGCTTAGGGGCGTACACTGAAGCTTTCTTT.

The chain is built from TRBV4-2 and TRBJ1-4; perhaps TRBD1 as D (5 bases). Germline V gene sequence: CDR1 LGHNA, CDR2 YNFKEQ. V lost 0 bases and J 6 bases, leaving 14 bases between the germline ends. The CDR3 loop spans 16 amino acids. CDR3 amino acids: CASSQEARPGDEKLFF. CDR3 DNA sequence: TGTGCCAGCAGCCAAGAAGCGAGGCCGGGGGATGAAAAACTGTTTTTT.

This chain uses TRBV9 with TRBJ1-1, with 7 bases fitting TRBD1. V lost 2 bases, J lost 1 base, and 8 bases stayed unmatched. Germline loops: CDR1 SGDLS, CDR2 YYNGEE. The CDR3 is made up of 16 amino acids. CDR3: CASSVSPDRRNTEAFF. The CDR3 region has the DNA TGTGCCAGCAGCGTCAGCCCGGACAGGAGGAACACTGAAGCTTTCTTT.

CDR3 in DNA: TGTGCCAGCACCGGGCCAGCGGCGAACACTGAAGCTTTCTTT. It codes for CASTGPAANTEAFF. The chain joins TRBV2 to TRBJ1-1; D ambiguous. The V end was cut by 7 bases, the J end by 1 base, with 13 bases between. The length of the CDR3 is 14 residues. Germline assignment: CDR1 SNHLY and CDR2 FYNNEI.

The chain has TRBV27 and TRBJ1-5; the D gene is possibly TRBD1 (5 bases). V was cut by 2 bases and J by 2 bases, with 13 bases left in between. The germline gives CDR1 MNHEY, CDR2 SMNVEV (reference sequence). CDR3 length: 16 residues. The CDR3 bases are TGTGCCAGCAGTTTAAATGGGGCGAGGGGCAATCAGCCCCAGCATTTT. This sequence encodes CASSLNGARGNQPQHF.

As regards this clone: A read error may account for a junction end that differs from germline. The chain combines TRBV5-6 with TRBJ2-7; tentatively, D is TRBD1 (6 bases). Per germline, CDR1 SGHDT and CDR2 YYEEEE. The CDR3 is made up of 12 amino acids. CDR3 amino acids: CASSSRKGEQTF. The CDR3 region has the DNA TGTGCCAGCAGCTCGAGGAAGGGGGAGCAAACCTTC.

In the case of this clone: At one of its ends the junction is not consistent with the germline gene, which may arise from a read error. The chain joins TRBV18 to TRBJ1-1, with D possibly being TRBD1 (6 bases). The CDR3 spans 16 residues. In germline, CDR1 is KGHSH, CDR2 LQKENI. In DNA form, the CDR3 reads TGTGCCAGCTCACCGACAGGTCCGCGTAGGAACTCTGAAGCTTTCTTT. Residues: CASSPTGPRRNSEAFF.

The CDR3 sequence: CASSPMRDSHYGYTF. CDR3 sequence (DNA): TGTGCCAGCTCACCAATGAGGGACAGTCACTATGGCTACACCTTC. The rearrangement uses TRBV18 and TRBJ1-2; 7 bases agree with TRBD1. CDR1 and CDR2 (germline): KGHSH, LQKENI. The junction had 6 bases not matched to a gene; V was cut back by 2 bases and J by 3 bases. The CDR3 has 15 amino acids.

The chain employs TRBV18 and TRBJ1-2, with 8 bases aligning to TRBD1. Per germline, CDR1 KGHSH and CDR2 LQKENI. The ends lost 5 bases at V and 3 bases at J; junction bases unmatched: 14. This CDR3 has 17 amino acids. CDR3 bases: TGTGCCAGCTCAATGTTTCAGGGGGCGAGAAGGGACTATGGCTACACCTTC. It codes for CASSMFQGARRDYGYTF.

The rearrangement joins TRBV10-3 to TRBJ1-1; D is unresolved. Germline V gene sequence: CDR1 ENHRY, CDR2 SYGVKD. The CDR3 is 14 residues long. V lost 0 bases, J lost 1 base, and 6 bases lay in between. The CDR3 sequence is CAISESARNTEAFF. The CDR3 coding sequence is TGTGCCATCAGTGAGTCTGCCAGGAACACTGAAGCTTTCTTT.